The 18 T cell receptor beta chains below all came from one sample that was sequenced in a study of T cells in women clearing cervical HPV infection. Produced via immunoSEQ multiplex PCR; TCRdb's table is partial and in-frame only. Listed are about 35,000 clones; 1.6% falls within the top ten. The sequenced material came from blood buffy coat. Receptor source: a woman between 18 and 70 years old with a cervical HPV16 infection that either progressed to CIN3+ or cleared (not recorded which).

Turning to this clone: Coverage ceases 3 residues before the CDR3 finishes, and the germline J gene fills in the end. The chain is built from TRBV7-2 and TRBJ1-5; D possibly corresponds to TRBD1 (6 bases). Germline assignment: CDR1 SGHTA and CDR2 FQGNSA. The CDR3 runs to 15 residues. V was cut by 0 bases and J by 3 bases, with 9 bases left in between. This chain's CDR3 is CASSLAGDNNQPQHF. The part of the CDR3 DNA that was read is TGTGCCAGCAGCTTAGCAGGGGACAACAATCAGCCC. The whole variable domain, remainder taken from reference TRBV7-2 and TRBJ1-5, is GAGVSQSPSNKVTEKGKDVELRCDPISGHTALYWYRQSLGQGLEFLIYFQGNSAPDKSGLPSDRFSAERTGGSVSTLTIQRTQQEDSAVYLCASSLAGDNNQPQHFGDGTRLSIL.

In regard to this clone: The CDR3 goes on 3 residues after the read ends, and that part is filled in from the germline J gene. The chain carries TRBV20-1 and TRBJ2-2; 7 bases agree with TRBD1. CDR1 and CDR2 (germline): DFQATT, SNEGSKA (reference sequence). J gave up 5 bases and V 3 bases, and 6 bases lay outside the gene matches. This CDR3 contains 14 residues. CDR3 sequence reads: CSASREQGTGELFF. The DNA read from the CDR3 is TGCAGTGCTAGTAGGGAACAGGGGACCGGGGAG.

Turning to this clone: The read ends 3 residues early relative to the CDR3; the germline J gene fills the gap. The V and J genes are TRBV28 and TRBJ2-3; 8 nucleotides match TRBD1. Germline assignment: CDR1 MDHEN and CDR2 SYDVKM. J was trimmed by 4 bases and V by 5 bases; bases with no gene match: 8. The CDR3 is 15 residues long. The CDR3 loop reads CASSPNGQGPDTQYF. The covered CDR3 bases are TGTGCCAGCAGTCCCAATGGACAGGGTCCAGATACG.

As for this clone: A read error may account for a junction end that differs from germline. The CDR3 end lies 3 residues beyond the end of the read and is filled in from the germline J gene. The identical CDR3 is also encoded by other nucleotide sequences in the sample. This chain connects TRBV30 to TRBJ1-6; D is perhaps TRBD1 (6 bases). The CDR3 runs 15 residues. Germline V lookup: CDR1 GTSNPN, CDR2 SVGIG (reference sequence). CDR3 region: CAWRDRSSYNSPLHF. The CDR3 DNA, read in part, is TGTGCCTGGAGAGACAGGAGCTCCTATAATTCGCCC.

Details on this clone: The read ends 3 residues shy of where the CDR3 ends; the end is completed using the germline J gene. This chain joins TRBV13 and TRBJ2-3; 14 nucleotides line up with TRBD2. CDR1 is PRHDT, CDR2 FYEKMQ, per germline (reference sequence). The V and J ends lost 1 base and 2 bases, in that order; junction bases with no gene match: 2. The CDR3 sequence is 17 residues long. The DNA read from the CDR3 is TGTGCCAGCAGCTTAGTGGGACTAGCGGGGGTCACAGATACG. It yields the protein CASSLVGLAGVTDT. The entire CDR3 is CASSLVGLAGVTDTQYF.

Concerning this clone: The read ends 3 residues early relative to the CDR3; the germline J gene fills the gap. The chain combines TRBV12-3 or TRBV12-4 with TRBJ1-4; 7 bases are a match to TRBD1. V lost 5 bases to trimming and J lost 7 bases; unmatched junction nucleotides: 7. The CDR3 length is 14 residues. Incomplete CDR3 DNA: TGTGCCAGCAGTAGGGACAGAAGGAGTGAAAAA. The encoded protein is CASSRDRRSEK. The whole CDR3 protein reads CASSRDRRSEKLFF.

About this clone itself: The read halts 3 residues ahead of the CDR3 end, with the missing end drawn from the germline J gene. The chain links TRBV28 to TRBJ1-4; the D is unclear. The germline V and J ends were trimmed by 2 bases and 8 bases, with 12 bases remaining between them. The CDR3 runs 14 residues. Germline CDR1 MDHEN, CDR2 SYDVKM. CDR3 DNA (partial): TGTGCCAGCAGTTTAGGGCCCCGTCGGGAAAAA. As protein: CASSLGPRREK. The entire CDR3 sequence reads CASSLGPRREKLFF.

Note on this clone: At one of its ends the junction is not consistent with the germline gene, which may arise from a read error. From the germline J gene comes the end of the CDR3, since the read stops 3 residues before it. The chain employs TRBV4-2 and TRBJ2-3, with 10 bases that match TRBD2. Germline values: CDR1 LGHNA, CDR2 YNFKEQ. CDR3 length equals 14 residues. The sequenced part of the CDR3 DNA is TGCGCCAGCAGCCGGCTAGCGGGAGTGGATACG. Translating it yields CASSRLAGVDT. The whole CDR3 sequence reads CASSRLAGVDTQYF.

Remarks on this clone: The read stops 3 residues short of the end of the CDR3; the missing end is completed from the germline J gene. The chain employs TRBV2 and TRBJ1-2, with TRBD1 identical over 10 bases. V trimming: 11 bases; J trimming: 6 bases; junction bases outside the gene matches: 9. Germline lookup yields CDR1 SNHLY and CDR2 FYNNEI. The CDR3 loop spans 13 amino acids. The sequenced part of the CDR3 DNA is TGTGCCGGGAGACAGGGGGCAGGTAATGGC. Encoded protein: CAGRQGAGNG. The whole CDR3 reads CAGRQGAGNGYTF.

Worth noting for this clone: Read sequence stops 3 residues before the CDR3 end, and the germline J gene provides the missing end. This chain connects TRBV18 to TRBJ2-3, with a weak D call TRBD1 (6 bases). This CDR3 is 15 amino acids long. Germline loops: CDR1 KGHSH, CDR2 LQKENI. V lost 3 bases to trimming and J lost 1 base, with 11 bases between them. CDR3 residues: CASSPPGHRTDTQYF. The part of the CDR3 DNA that was read is TGTGCCAGCTCACCTCCGGGACACCGCACAGATACG. Full variable domain (rest looked up from reference TRBV18 and TRBJ2-3): NAGVMQNPRHLVRRRGQEARLRCSPMKGHSHVYWYRQLPEEGLKFMVYLQKENIIDESGMPKERFSAEFPKEGPSILRIQQVVRGDSAAYFCASSPPGHRTDTQYFGPGTRLTVL.

About this clone: The CDR3 end is not reached by the read, which stops 3 residues before it; the germline J gene fills it in. The V and J genes are TRBV13 and TRBJ2-7, with a tentative D call TRBD2 (6 bases). Trimming took off 8 bases at V and 0 bases at J, with 23 bases between the two ends. The CDR3 is made up of 17 amino acids. Germline V gene sequence: CDR1 PRHDT, CDR2 FYEKMQ (reference sequence). The DNA read from the CDR3 is TGTGCCAGCGCGGGGCGACGAGGAGCGGCTAGCTCCTACGAG. This codes for CASAGRRGAASSYE. The CDR3 in its entirety is CASAGRRGAASSYEQYF.

The CDR3 loop reads CATGRGSYEQYF. The CDR3 DNA, read in part, is TGTGCCACCGGGCGGGGCTCCTACGAG. The chain couples TRBV2 to TRBJ2-7, with a tentative D call TRBD2 (6 bases). The read ends 3 residues before the CDR3 terminus; that terminus is restored from the germline J gene. The V end was cut by 10 bases, the J end by 0 bases, with 10 bases between. Germline CDR1 SNHLY, CDR2 FYNNEI. The CDR3 loop spans 12 amino acids.

Worth noting for this clone: The read terminates 3 residues ahead of where the CDR3 ends, so the germline J gene completes it. The V call is TRBV20-1, the J call TRBJ2-3; 7 bases align to TRBD2. Germline V CDR1 and CDR2: DFQATT, SNEGSKA (reference sequence). This CDR3 has 18 residues. The V gene end was trimmed by 6 bases and the J gene end by 3 bases; junction bases not matched to a gene: 21. CDR3 DNA (partial): TGCAGTGCACCGTCTAGCGGAACGACTAAGGGAGGTACAGATACG. As protein: CSAPSSGTTKGGTDT. The CDR3 reads in full as CSAPSSGTTKGGTDTQYF.

Regarding this clone: Coverage ceases 3 residues before the CDR3 finishes, and the germline J gene fills in the end. The chain is built from TRBV19 and TRBJ2-5; TRBD2 aligns across 9 bases. V shed 4 bases and J 6 bases; nucleotides not matched to a gene: 12. There are 16 residues in the CDR3. CDR1 and CDR2 (germline): LNHDA, SQIVND (reference sequence). The CDR3 DNA, read in part, is TGTGCCAGTAGTAATAAGGGCGGGGGGGCTTTTAAGACC. It specifies CASSNKGGGAFKT. The entire CDR3 sequence reads CASSNKGGGAFKTQYF.

Notes on this clone: The read comes to an end 3 residues before the CDR3 does, leaving the germline J gene to fill in the end. This chain connects TRBV7-9 to TRBJ2-5; D possibly corresponds to TRBD2 (6 bases). Germline lookup yields CDR1 SEHNR and CDR2 FQNEAQ (reference sequence). This CDR3 spans 13 amino acids. V lost 5 bases to trimming and J lost 2 bases, with 9 bases between them. CDR3 sequence reads: CASSRDSQETQYF. Incomplete CDR3 DNA: TGTGCCAGCAGCCGGGACTCGCAAGAGACC.

A note on this clone: The missing CDR3 end, 3 residues past where the read stops, is filled in from the germline J gene. The rearrangement joins TRBV2 to TRBJ1-4; tentative D call: TRBD1 (5 bases). V lost 6 bases and J 0 bases, leaving 17 bases between the germline ends. Germline CDR1 SNHLY, CDR2 FYNNEI. The CDR3 has 17 amino acids. Partial CDR3 DNA: TGTGCCAGCAGCCCGCCCGACAGCAGCGCAACTAATGAAAAA. Translating it yields CASSPPDSSATNEK. In full, the CDR3 is CASSPPDSSATNEKLFF.

To note about this clone: From the germline J gene comes the end of the CDR3, since the read stops 3 residues before it. The chain couples TRBV6-1 to TRBJ2-7; 9 nucleotides match TRBD1. The CDR3 is 16 residues long. With V trimmed by 2 bases and J by 5 bases, 10 bases remained unmatched. Germline CDR1 and CDR2: MNHNS and SASEGT. The sequenced part of the CDR3 DNA is TGTGCCAGCAGTGAACCGTTTTGGACAGGGGTGAACGAG. Translating gives CASSEPFWTGVNE. The entire CDR3 protein reads CASSEPFWTGVNEQYF.

Partial CDR3 DNA: TGTGCCAGCTCACCTGTGGGGACAGGGGGCCGGTACGAG. Its translation: CASSPVGTGGRYE. The complete CDR3 protein is CASSPVGTGGRYEQYF. The rearrangement joins TRBV18 to TRBJ2-7; 12 bases are shared with TRBD1. The read halts 3 residues ahead of the CDR3 end, with the missing end drawn from the germline J gene. This CDR3 spans 16 amino acids. Germline CDR1 and CDR2: KGHSH and LQKENI. The ends lost 3 bases at V and 4 bases at J; junction bases unmatched: 7.